This entry concerns a single T cell receptor beta chain. Within the sample, other DNA sequences also encode this same CDR3. TCRdb's table, derived via immunoSEQ multiplex PCR, lists solely in-frame clones and lacks some. Counted here are about 1 million clones, around 74% occurring once; the ten biggest clones make up approximately 1.5%. Investigators divided CD4+ cells into CD45RA+ naive and CD45RA-negative memory subsets. The CDR3 extends over 13 amino acids. V was pared by 5 bases and J by 7 bases, with 12 bases between. CDR1 and CDR2 (germline): SGHTA, FQGNSA. These data are taken from a study of shared clonotypes between healthy human individuals.

The chain employs TRBV7-2 and TRBJ2-1; D is unclear. This receptor was obtained from a young man in good health. The source material was memory CD4+ T cells sorted from blood. Subset here: CD45RA-negative fraction. For the CDR3, the DNA is TGTGCCAGCAGCCCCCGGGTGCCGAATGAGCAGTTCTTC. It codes for CASSPRVPNEQFF.